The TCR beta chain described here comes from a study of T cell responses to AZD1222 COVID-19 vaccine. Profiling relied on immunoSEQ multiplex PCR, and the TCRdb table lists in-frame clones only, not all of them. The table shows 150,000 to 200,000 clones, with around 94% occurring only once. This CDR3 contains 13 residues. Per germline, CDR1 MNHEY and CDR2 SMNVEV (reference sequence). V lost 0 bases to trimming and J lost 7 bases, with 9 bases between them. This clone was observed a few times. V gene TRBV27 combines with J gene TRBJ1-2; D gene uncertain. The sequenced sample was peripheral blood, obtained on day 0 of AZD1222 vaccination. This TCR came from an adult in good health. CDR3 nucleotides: TGTGCCAGCAGTTTATCAGGGTGGGGTGGCTACACCTTC. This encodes CASSLSGWGGYTF.